The 24 T cell receptor beta chains below all came from one sample that was sequenced in a study of tumor-infiltrating lymphocytes in primary liver carcinoma. Constant-region priming of roughly 0.45 ug total RNA yielded TCR beta cDNA. A slightly modified ARM-PCR protocol with three nested multiplex PCR rounds produced these TCR beta libraries. TRBV1-TRBV30 forward primers paired with a C-beta reverse primer were used in the first two PCR rounds, which ran approximately 10 cycles each. MiXCR was run by TCRdb on the multiplex PCR reads, yielding one entry per CDR3 protein. The data show roughly 100,000 distinct CDR3 sequences, roughly 85% seen once. Without any cell sorting, roughly 18-34 mg of bulk tissue yielded co-extracted RNA and DNA. The sample comprised liver tumor tissue from sampling region 3. Subset given: tumor region T3, left-lateral pole. These TCRs come from a middle-aged man with primary liver carcinoma and hepatitis B virus infection.

With respect to this clonotype: A much bigger clone sits one base away, suggesting this may be a read error. This chain connects TRBV28 to TRBJ2-4; perhaps TRBD1 as D (6 bases). The CDR3 contains 16 residues. The germline V gene has CDR1 MDHEN and CDR2 SYDVKM. The CDR3 sequence: CARSSPGELAKNIQYF. The DNA of the CDR3 is TGTGCCAGAAGTTCCCCAGGGGAACTAGCCAAAAACATTCAGTACTTC.

This clonotype occurred a few times. An end of the junction does not agree with germline; a read error may underlie this. The chain employs TRBV11-2 and TRBJ1-6; D is unclear. This CDR3 spans 13 amino acids. Germline loops: CDR1 SGHAT, CDR2 FQNNGV. CDR3 sequence reads: CTSSPYTDSPPHF. The CDR3 DNA reads as TGTACCAGCAGCCCCTACACGGATTCACCCCCCCACTTT. The variable domain in full, completed from reference TRBV11-2 and TRBJ1-6, reads EAGVAQSPRYKIIEKRQSVAFWCNPISGHATLYWYQQILGQGPKLLIQFQNNGVVDDSQLPKDRFSAERLKGVDSTLKIQPAKLEDSAVYLCTSSPYTDSPPHFGNGTRLTVT.

The V call is TRBV29-1, the J call TRBJ2-2; 8 nucleotides align to TRBD2. There are 15 residues in the CDR3. Germline V gives CDR1 SQVTM, CDR2 ANQGSEA. V was clipped by 4 bases and J by 8 bases; unmatched bases: 12. The CDR3 nucleotides read TGCAGCGTTGGGACTAGCACGGAGAACGCGGGGGAGCTGTTTTTT. Residues: CSVGTSTENAGELFF.

The chain couples TRBV11-2 to TRBJ2-7, with D possibly TRBD2 on 6 matching bases. From germline, CDR1 is SGHAT and CDR2 FQNNGV. The CDR3 spans 12 residues. The CDR3 is CPGSPGGYEQYF. The CDR3 nucleotides are TGTCCCGGTAGTCCCGGGGGCTACGAGCAGTACTTC. Complete variable domain (other parts from reference TRBV11-2 and TRBJ2-7): EAGVAQSPRYKIIEKRQSVAFWCNPISGHATLYWYQQILGQGPKLLIQFQNNGVVDDSQLPKDRFSAERLKGVDSTLKIQPAKLEDSAVYLCPGSPGGYEQYFGPGTRLTVT.

This clonotype appeared many times. V usage is TRBV5-1 and J usage is TRBJ2-1; TRBD2 is a possible D gene (6 bases). The CDR3 is 19 amino acids. The ends were cut back, 1 base at V and 2 bases at J, with 22 bases in the middle. Germline CDR1 SGHRS, CDR2 YFSETQ. CDR3 in amino acids: CASSLREGNSGGAYNEQFF. CDR3 in DNA: TGCGCCAGCAGCTTGCGAGAAGGGAATAGCGGAGGGGCCTACAATGAGCAGTTCTTC.

Concerning this clonotype itself: A read error may account for a junction end that differs from germline. The chain employs TRBV12-3 or TRBV12-4 and TRBJ1-5, with D possibly being TRBD1 (5 bases). CDR3 length: 15 residues. The CDR3: CASGPGTASDQPQHF. The DNA of the CDR3 is TGTGCCAGCGGGCCGGGGACCGCTAGCGATCAGCCCCAGCATTTT.

Comments on this clonotype: One junction end disagrees with the germline gene, perhaps due to a read error. The chain recombines TRBV30 with TRBJ2-2, with TRBD2 matching 10 bases. The germline V gene encodes CDR1 GTSNPN and CDR2 SVGIG (reference sequence). This CDR3 has 17 residues. CDR3 bases: TGTGCCTGGATTGGTAGCGGGAGGTCGATAAACACCTGGGAGCTGTTATTT. It encodes CAWIGSGRSINTWELLF.

Of note for this clonotype: An end of the junction differs from the germline gene, which may be a read error. The chain uses TRBV10-3 and TRBJ2-3, with D possibly matching TRBD2 (5 bases). Germline-derived CDR1 and CDR2 are ENHRY and SYGVKD. CDR3 length: 14 amino acids. The CDR3 DNA follows: TGTGCCATCAGTGTAAGACAAACCCGGGATACGCTGTATTTT. Translation: CAISVRQTRDTLYF.

The rearrangement links TRBV12-3 or TRBV12-4 to TRBJ2-3, with 10 bases identical to TRBD2. This CDR3 has 16 amino acids. Trimming removed 5 bases from V and 1 base from J; junction bases left unmatched: 6. The CDR3 nucleotides read TGTGCCAGCAGTCGTCGCACTAGCGGGGGCACAGATACGCAGTATTTT. Its translation is CASSRRTSGGTDTQYF.

Comments on this clonotype: A read error may produce the germline difference seen at one junction end. CDR3 bases: TGCGCCAGCAGGCCCAACATGAACACTCAAGCTTTCTTT. It translates to CASRPNMNTQAFF. The V and J genes are TRBV5-1 and TRBJ1-1; no definite D call. Per the germline V gene, CDR1 is SGHRS and CDR2 is YFSETQ. The CDR3 runs to 13 residues. The whole variable domain, remainder taken from reference TRBV5-1 and TRBJ1-1, is KAGVTQTPRYLIKTRGQQVTLSCSPISGHRSVSWYQQTPGQGLQFLFEYFSETQRNKGNFPGRFSGRQFSNSRSEMNVSTLELGDSALYLCASRPNMNTQAFFGQGTRLTVV.

A word on this clonotype: A junction boundary mismatches the germline segment, possibly from a read error. This chain connects TRBV29-1 to TRBJ2-7; D might be TRBD1 (6 bases). In germline, CDR1 is SQVTM, CDR2 ANQGSEA. The CDR3 consists of 13 residues. This CDR3 reads CSVHRQRGYEQYF. The CDR3 bases are TGTAGCGTTCATCGACAGAGGGGGTACGAGCAGTACTTC.

In regard to this clonotype: This CDR3 fails to terminate in the conserved phenylalanine or tryptophan, so it likely reflects a read error. The genes are TRBV12-3 or TRBV12-4 and TRBJ2-1, with 15 bases fitting TRBD2. V dropped 7 bases and J dropped 12; count of bases not matched to a gene: 10. The CDR3 is 15 amino acids. CDR3 sequence reads: CASNLGLAGGVWQFS. The CDR3 nucleotides read TGTGCCAGCAATCTAGGACTAGCGGGAGGGGTTTGGCAGTTCTCC.

As for this clonotype: One junction end does not reproduce the germline sequence, and a read error may be involved. V and J are TRBV5-4 and TRBJ2-2, with D possibly TRBD2 on 6 matching bases. CDR1 is SGHNT and CDR2 is YYREEE in the germline V gene (reference sequence). CDR3 size: 16 residues. CDR3 region: CASSLGGRGRTGELFF. CDR3 bases: TGTGCCAGTAGCTTGGGAGGTAGGGGAAGGACCGGGGAGCTGTTTTTT.

This clonotype appeared many times. V usage is TRBV10-2 and J usage is TRBJ2-7; D possibly corresponds to TRBD2 (6 bases). The length of the CDR3 is 13 residues. Germline V CDR1 and CDR2: WSHSY, SAAADI. V lost 7 bases and J lost 0, with 10 bases in between. Here the CDR3 reads CASTRGVSYEQYF. CDR3 in DNA: TGCGCCAGCACGCGGGGCGTCTCCTACGAGCAGTACTTC.

A remark on this clonotype: One end of the junction does not line up with germline, which may come from a read error. The J gene is TRBJ2-2, the V gene TRBV5-1; D possibly matches TRBD1 or TRBD2 (5 bases each). CDR1 is SGHRS and CDR2 is YFSETQ in the germline V gene. CDR3 length: 15 residues. This chain's CDR3 is CASRGVRTSAGELFF. CDR3 in DNA: TGCGCCAGCAGAGGCGTAAGGACATCGGCCGGGGAACTGTTTTTT.

This clonotype was observed a few times. The junction departs from germline at one end; a sequencing error may be responsible. This chain joins TRBV6-2 or TRBV6-3 and TRBJ2-7; 9 nucleotides align to TRBD2. This CDR3 contains 15 residues. Germline V gene lookup returns CDR1 MNHEY and CDR2 SVGEGT. CDR3 coding DNA: TGTGTCAGCCGCACTCCGACTAGCGGAGGGTACGAACAGTACTTC. This translates into CVSRTPTSGGYEQYF.

Concerning this clonotype itself: A read error may be the cause here, since a much bigger clone is one base away. The J gene is TRBJ1-2, the V gene TRBV24-1; D call uncertain. The CDR3 has 14 residues. Germline V lookup: CDR1 KGHDR, CDR2 SFDVKD. CDR3 sequence reads: CAISAHGTNYGYTF. The CDR3 DNA reads TGTGCCATCAGTGCCCACGGTACCAACTATGGCTACACCTTC.

V and J are TRBV29-1 and TRBJ2-1; D is uncertain. From germline, CDR1 is SQVTM and CDR2 ANQGSEA. The CDR3 has 14 amino acids. V lost 7 bases to trimming and J lost 9 bases, with 22 bases between them. CDR3 DNA: TGCAGCGCCCATAAGACCAGATGCGGCGTTGAGCAGTTCTTC. Amino acid sequence: CSAHKTRCGVEQFF.

As to this clonotype: An end of the junction does not agree with germline; a read error may underlie this. This chain links TRBV6-6 with TRBJ2-7; TRBD1 agrees at 7 bases. The CDR3 is 15 residues long. Germline assignment: CDR1 MNHNY and CDR2 SVGAGI (reference sequence). CDR3 amino acids: CASSPRQGQFYGQYF. Written as DNA, the CDR3 is TGTGCCAGCAGTCCGCGACAGGGACAGTTCTACGGGCAGTATTTC.

As regards this clonotype: A much larger clone sits a single nucleotide away, making a read error possible. The V gene is TRBV28, the J gene TRBJ1-5, with 11 bases fitting TRBD1. CDR1 MDHEN and CDR2 SYDVKM come from the germline V gene. This CDR3 spans 16 amino acids. CDR3 DNA sequence: TGTGCCAGCAGTTTATTTGGGGACAGGGGGAATCAGCCCCAGCTTTTT. It is translated as CASSLFGDRGNQPQLF.

This clonotype appeared once. The CDR3 carries no conserved terminal phenylalanine or tryptophan, so it likely arises from a read error. The chain links TRBV6-6 to TRBJ2-7, with 8 positions matching TRBD2. Germline CDR1 reads MNHNY; CDR2 reads SVGAGI (reference sequence). The CDR3 length is 16 residues. The CDR3 sequence is CAGSHRPGGPTYEQYI. The CDR3 DNA follows: TGTGCCGGCAGTCATCGACCGGGAGGGCCTACCTACGAGCAGTACATC.

Comments on this clonotype: Germline is not matched at one junction end, which may reflect a read error. This sequence joins TRBV5-4 and TRBJ2-7, with a weak D call TRBD2 (6 bases). CDR1 SGHNT and CDR2 YYREEE come from the germline V gene (reference sequence). The CDR3 is 15 residues long. CDR3 in DNA: TGTGCCAGCAGCACCCCAAGTGGCGGGACCCACGACCAGTACTTC. It encodes CASSTPSGGTHDQYF.

Note on this clonotype: The junction does not match germline at one end; this may be a read error. The chain carries TRBV29-1 and TRBJ2-3; D tentatively fits TRBD1 or TRBD2 (6 bases each). The CDR3 sequence is 15 residues long. The germline gives CDR1 SQVTM, CDR2 ANQGSEA. The CDR3 bases are TGCAGTGTTGGGGGCGGGGCCGACATCACAGATACGCAGTATTTT. Translating gives CSVGGGADITDTQYF.

Points on this clonotype: The conserved phenylalanine or tryptophan normally closing the CDR3 is absent here, so this likely arose from a read error. The J gene is TRBJ1-6, the V gene TRBV11-1; D is uncertain. Germline CDR1 and CDR2: SGHAT and FQDESV (reference sequence). The CDR3 totals 13 residues. Here the CDR3 reads CAISRTLLSPLHL. CDR3 DNA sequence: TGTGCCATCAGCCGGACTCTGCTTTCACCCCTCCACCTT.